Listed here are 7 T cell receptor beta chains from one sample, sequenced in a study of T cell changes during pregnancy in multiple sclerosis. Produced via immunoSEQ multiplex PCR; TCRdb's table is partial and in-frame only. The sample lists tens of thousands of clones; over 85% were seen once. The sequences come from peripheral blood, collected in the third trimester of pregnancy. These receptors were obtained from a female donor with multiple sclerosis, enrolled in a pregnancy study.

V gene TRBV27 combines with J gene TRBJ2-3, with D unclear. From germline, CDR1 is MNHEY and CDR2 SMNVEV (reference sequence). Trimming stripped 5 bases from V and 6 bases from J, with 21 bases between. The CDR3 consists of 16 residues. CDR3 in DNA: TGTGCCAGCAGTCCCATGGCAGCACTATTGATGGATACGCAGTATTTT. Translation: CASSPMAALLMDTQYF.

V and J are TRBV5-6 and TRBJ1-6; 8 nucleotides match TRBD1. The CDR3 contains 15 residues. The V segment lost 4 bases and the J segment 10 bases; nucleotides outside the gene matches: 10. Germline V gene lookup returns CDR1 SGHDT and CDR2 YYEEEE. CDR3 region: CASSIRTGTGSPLHF. The CDR3 nucleotides are TGTGCCAGCAGCATACGGACAGGGACTGGCTCACCCCTCCACTTT.

This clone has just one count. V gene TRBV19 combines with J gene TRBJ1-5; D possibly corresponds to TRBD1 (5 bases). CDR3 length: 14 residues. The germline V gene has CDR1 LNHDA and CDR2 SQIVND (reference sequence). Trimming pared 10 bases from V and 3 bases from J, leaving 16 bases between. This CDR3 reads CATLGGGYNQPQHF. The CDR3 DNA follows: TGTGCCACTCTGGGGGGGGGATACAATCAGCCCCAGCATTTT.

This clone showed up just a few times. The V call is TRBV30, the J call TRBJ1-2; D unclear. Per the germline V gene, CDR1 is GTSNPN and CDR2 is SVGIG (reference sequence). Trimming removed 4 bases from V and 2 bases from J, with 8 bases in between. The CDR3 length is 12 residues. CDR3 nucleotides: TGTGCCTGGATCCTAGCCAACTATGGCTACACCTTC. It yields the protein CAWILANYGYTF. Using reference TRBV30 and TRBJ1-2 for the parts outside the CDR3, the full variable domain is SQTIHQWPATLVQPVGSPLSLECTVEGTSNPNLYWYRQAAGRGLQLLFYSVGIGQISSEVPQNLSASRPQDRQFILSSKKLLLSDSGFYLCAWILANYGYTFGSGTRLTVV.

The chain employs TRBV9 and TRBJ2-5; 10 bases are shared with TRBD1. This CDR3 spans 17 amino acids. Trimming at V came to 3 bases and at J to 5 bases, leaving 13 bases not matched to a gene. Germline values: CDR1 SGDLS, CDR2 YYNGEE. The CDR3 here is CASSGGDRGGIGETQYF. CDR3 DNA sequence: TGTGCCAGCAGCGGTGGGGACAGGGGAGGAATTGGGGAGACCCAGTACTTC.

The chain recombines TRBV4-3 with TRBJ1-5; no definite D call. The V end was cut by 0 bases, the J end by 2 bases, with 17 bases between. Germline CDR1 is LGHNA and CDR2 is YSLEER. CDR3 length: 18 residues. CDR3 region: CASSQEASFASGNQPQHF. The CDR3 DNA reads TGCGCCAGCAGCCAAGAAGCAAGCTTTGCCAGCGGCAATCAGCCCCAGCATTTT.

The rearrangement joins TRBV12-5 to TRBJ2-7; D possibly corresponds to TRBD1 (6 bases). Deletions cut 6 bases from V and 0 bases from J, with 18 bases between. Germline CDR1 is LGHNT and CDR2 is FRNRAP. This CDR3 is built from 16 residues. CDR3 bases: TGTGCTAGTGGCCGACCTCGGGACACGAGCTCCTACGAGCAGTACTTC. Residues: CASGRPRDTSSYEQYF. The full variable domain, with the rest looked up from reference TRBV12-5 and TRBJ2-7, is DARVTQTPRHKVTEMGQEVTMRCQPILGHNTVFWYRQTMMQGLELLAYFRNRAPLDDSGMPKDRFSAEMPDATLATLKIQPSEPRDSAVYFCASGRPRDTSSYEQYFGPGTRLTVT.